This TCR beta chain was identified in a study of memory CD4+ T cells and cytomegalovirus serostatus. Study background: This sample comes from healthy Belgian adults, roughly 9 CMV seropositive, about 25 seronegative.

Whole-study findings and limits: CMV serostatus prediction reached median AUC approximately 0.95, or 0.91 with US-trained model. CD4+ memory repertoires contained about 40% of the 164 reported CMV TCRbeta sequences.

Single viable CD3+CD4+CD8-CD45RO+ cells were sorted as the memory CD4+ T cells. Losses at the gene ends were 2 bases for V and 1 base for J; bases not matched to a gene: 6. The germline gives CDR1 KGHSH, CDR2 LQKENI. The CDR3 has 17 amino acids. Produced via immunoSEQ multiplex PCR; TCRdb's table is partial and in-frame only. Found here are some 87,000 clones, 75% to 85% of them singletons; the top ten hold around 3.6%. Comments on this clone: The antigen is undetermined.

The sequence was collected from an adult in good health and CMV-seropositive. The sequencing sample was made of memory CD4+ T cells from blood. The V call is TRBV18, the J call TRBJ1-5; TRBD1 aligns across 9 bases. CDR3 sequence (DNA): TGTGCCAGCTCACCAGAGTATGGACAGGGGAGCAATCAGCCCCAGCATTTT. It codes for CASSPEYGQGSNQPQHF.